These 28 T cell receptor beta chains came from one sample sequenced in a study of cytomegalovirus exposure and HLA in healthy donors. 60 Vbeta and 13 Jbeta primers were used in PCR. Method: immunoSEQ multiplex PCR; TCRdb's copy keeps in-frame clones and lacks some. The sample shows 76,000 or so clones, less than 80% of them seen only once. Sequencing was carried out using PBMCs. These receptors were taken from a man under 40 in good health and CMV-seronegative.

The gene calls are TRBV5-4 and TRBJ2-3, with D perhaps TRBD2 (6 bases). The V gene's germline CDR1 is SGHNT and CDR2 YYREEE (reference sequence). The ends were cut back, 4 bases at V and 3 bases at J, with 18 bases in the middle. This CDR3 is 16 amino acids long. The CDR3 DNA follows: TGTGCCAGCAGCCCCCAACCGTTTAGCGGAACAGATACGCAGTATTTT. It yields the protein CASSPQPFSGTDTQYF.

This clone was observed a few times. The J gene is TRBJ2-7, the V gene TRBV7-8, with 7 bases that match TRBD2. Germline V gene lookup returns CDR1 SGHVS and CDR2 FQNEAQ. The CDR3 length is 15 residues. Trimming cost V 7 bases and J 2 bases; bases outside gene matches: 11. The CDR3 here is CASTSLAGAPYEQYF. The CDR3 DNA sequence: TGTGCCAGCACCTCCCTCGCGGGAGCACCCTACGAGCAGTACTTC.

The rearrangement joins TRBV28 to TRBJ1-2, with a tentative D call TRBD1 (5 bases). The germline CDR1 and CDR2 sequences are MDHEN and SYDVKM. This CDR3 is built from 14 residues. The V end lost 5 bases, the J end lost 4 bases, and 14 bases lay between the germline ends. CDR3 protein: CASSTGGGIYGYTF. The CDR3, as DNA: TGTGCCAGCAGTACAGGTGGGGGGATCTATGGCTACACCTTC.

This chain connects TRBV19 to TRBJ2-7; TRBD2 matches at 8 bases. Germline loops: CDR1 LNHDA, CDR2 SQIVND (reference sequence). Trimming at V came to 5 bases and at J to 6 bases, leaving 9 bases not matched to a gene. The CDR3 has 14 amino acids. Here the CDR3 reads CASSPVAGRGEQYF. In nucleotides, the CDR3 is TGTGCCAGTAGTCCTGTAGCGGGGAGGGGCGAGCAGTACTTC.

The V and J genes are TRBV4-2 and TRBJ1-3; no reliable D call. Deletions cut 0 bases from V and 0 bases from J, with 9 bases between. Germline CDR1 and CDR2: LGHNA and YNFKEQ. The CDR3 runs to 16 residues. CDR3 region: CASSQETLASGNTIYF. DNA of the CDR3: TGTGCCAGCAGCCAAGAGACCTTAGCCTCTGGAAACACCATATATTTT.

V and J are TRBV7-9 and TRBJ2-3; D is uncertain. In germline, CDR1 is SEHNR, CDR2 FQNEAQ (reference sequence). The CDR3 is 12 amino acids. CDR3 DNA: TGTTCCGAGCGCCGAAGCACAGATACGCAGTATTTT. It specifies CSERRSTDTQYF. The entire variable domain, with the rest obtained from reference TRBV7-9 and TRBJ2-3, is as follows: DTGVSQNPRHKITKRGQNVTFRCDPISEHNRLYWYRQTLGQGPEFLTYFQNEAQLEKSRLLSDRFSAERPKGSFSTLEIQRTEQGDSAMYLCSERRSTDTQYFGPGTRLTVL.

This rearrangement joins TRBV7-9 to TRBJ2-7; D possibly corresponds to TRBD2 (7 bases). Germline V gene data show CDR1 as SEHNR and CDR2 as FQNEAQ (reference sequence). V was shortened by 3 bases and J by 5 bases, with 23 bases between the two germline ends. The CDR3 length is 17 residues. The CDR3 loop reads CASSLYGGAAGANEQYF. In DNA, the CDR3 is TGTGCCAGCAGCTTGTATGGGGGGGCGGCGGGAGCTAACGAGCAGTACTTC.

This rearrangement joins TRBV7-9 to TRBJ1-3; D is unresolved. Trimming cost V 5 bases and J 8 bases, with 7 bases left between them. The V gene's germline CDR1 is SEHNR and CDR2 FQNEAQ (reference sequence). The CDR3 is 11 amino acids. The CDR3, as DNA: TGTGCCAGCAGCCTTGCGCACACCATATATTTT. It encodes CASSLAHTIYF.

The V call is TRBV7-9, the J call TRBJ2-5; 8 positions agree with TRBD1. CDR1 SEHNR and CDR2 FQNEAQ come from the germline V gene (reference sequence). The CDR3 spans 18 residues. Losses at the gene ends were 1 base for V and 2 bases for J; bases not matched to a gene: 12. The CDR3 is CASSLGKDRVVAQETQYF. The CDR3 region has the DNA TGTGCCAGCAGCTTAGGGAAGGACAGGGTGGTGGCACAAGAGACCCAGTACTTC.

The chain recombines TRBV4-1 with TRBJ2-5; D is unclear. Trimming shortened V by 1 base and J by 5 bases, and 8 bases separated the two germline ends. The V gene's germline CDR1 is MGHRA and CDR2 YSYEKL. The CDR3 sequence is 13 residues long. The CDR3 region has the DNA TGCGCCAGCAGCCAAGCAGGTCGGGAGACCCAGTACTTC. Amino acid sequence: CASSQAGRETQYF.

The chain employs TRBV2 and TRBJ1-1; D may be TRBD1 (5 bases). The CDR3 is 14 amino acids. The germline CDR1 and CDR2 sequences are SNHLY and FYNNEI. Trimming took off 6 bases at V and 4 bases at J, with 15 bases between the two ends. Here the CDR3 reads CASRMTAQGTEAFF. CDR3 DNA sequence: TGTGCCAGCAGGATGACAGCCCAGGGCACTGAAGCTTTCTTT.

The chain carries TRBV27 and TRBJ1-5, with 10 bases that match TRBD1. CDR3 length: 15 amino acids. After removal of 4 bases from V and 2 bases from J, the junction contained 2 bases not matched to a gene. Germline V gene lookup returns CDR1 MNHEY and CDR2 SMNVEV (reference sequence). Here the CDR3 DNA reads TGTGCCAGCAGTTCCGGGACAGGGGGCAATCAGCCCCAGCATTTT. This sequence encodes CASSSGTGGNQPQHF.

This clone has a handful of counts. The genes are TRBV5-7 and TRBJ2-5; 8 nucleotides line up with TRBD1. TRBV5-7 counts as an open reading frame of uncertain function. V shed 2 bases and J 1 base; nucleotides not matched to a gene: 10. The length of the CDR3 is 17 residues. The chain's CDR3 is CASSFPGAGGPQETQYF. The CDR3 region has the DNA TGTGCCAGCAGCTTTCCGGGAGCAGGGGGCCCCCAAGAGACCCAGTACTTC.

The chain is built from TRBV5-4 and TRBJ2-7; D possibly corresponds to TRBD2 (5 bases). V lost 3 bases to trimming and J lost 7 bases, with 14 bases between them. The CDR3 totals 13 residues. CDR1 is SGHNT, CDR2 YYREEE, per germline (reference sequence). This CDR3 reads CASSYSGLWEQYF. For the CDR3, the DNA is TGTGCCAGCAGCTATTCGGGATTGTGGGAGCAGTACTTC.

The chain employs TRBV11-2 and TRBJ2-7; 9 bases align to TRBD1. Germline CDR1 is SGHAT and CDR2 is FQNNGV. The J segment lost 4 bases and the V segment lost 1 base, leaving 5 bases of the junction unmatched. This CDR3 contains 15 residues. The CDR3 sequence is CASSLVDRGSYEQYF. CDR3 nucleotide sequence: TGTGCCAGCAGCTTAGTGGACAGGGGCTCATACGAGCAGTACTTC.

The chain is built from TRBV7-2 and TRBJ1-2; unclear D gene. This CDR3 has 15 amino acids. The V gene's germline CDR1 is SGHTA and CDR2 FQGNSA. V was cut by 2 bases and J by 0 bases, with 10 bases left in between. Here the CDR3 DNA reads TGTGCCAGCAGCTTACGCGCCGAGGCTAACTATGGCTACACCTTC. Protein product: CASSLRAEANYGYTF.

This chain links TRBV7-2 with TRBJ2-3; D is unclear. The germline V gene has CDR1 SGHTA and CDR2 FQGNSA. Trimming shortened V by 1 base and J by 0 bases, and 8 bases separated the two germline ends. CDR3 size: 15 residues. The CDR3 coding sequence is TGTGCCAGCAGCTTAGGGTTGACTAGCACAGATACGCAGTATTTT. Translated, it gives CASSLGLTSTDTQYF.

This clone was counted a few times. The CDR3 protein is CASSDSGTKSPLHF. The CDR3 bases are TGTGCCAGCAGTGACTCCGGGACAAAATCACCCCTCCACTTT. J is TRBJ1-6 and V is TRBV6-1, with TRBD1 as a possible D gene (6 bases). V lost 3 bases, J lost 10 bases, and 13 bases lay in between. Germline-derived CDR1 and CDR2 are MNHNS and SASEGT. The CDR3 spans 14 residues.

This chain links TRBV30 with TRBJ2-3, with 11 bases that match TRBD2. The CDR3 is 16 residues long. Per the germline V gene, CDR1 is GTSNPN and CDR2 is SVGIG (reference sequence). With 4 bases clipped from V and 7 bases from J, the junction kept 13 bases outside the gene matches. CDR3 nucleotide sequence: TGTGCCTGGAAGCCCCAACTAGCGGGAGATGGATATACGCAGTATTTT. As protein: CAWKPQLAGDGYTQYF.

The V call is TRBV6-6, the J call TRBJ2-1; TRBD2 matches at 7 bases. V lost 3 bases and J lost 8; bases outside the gene matches: 7. Germline assignment: CDR1 MNHNY and CDR2 SVGAGI (reference sequence). The CDR3 has 14 residues. The chain's CDR3 is CASSYGGGSYEQFF. As DNA, the CDR3 is TGTGCCAGCAGTTATGGGGGGGGGAGCTATGAGCAGTTCTTC.

The J gene is TRBJ1-2, the V gene TRBV6-5, with a possible D match to TRBD1 (6 bases). Germline V gives CDR1 MNHEY, CDR2 SVGAGI. The CDR3 is 14 residues long. Trimming took off 6 bases at V and 3 bases at J, with 14 bases between the two ends. CDR3: CASRPTGSDYGYTF. CDR3 coding DNA: TGTGCCAGCAGGCCTACAGGGTCGGACTATGGCTACACCTTC.

Comments on this clone: The junction does not match germline at one end; this may be a read error. J is TRBJ1-6 and V is TRBV7-9; the D gene is possibly TRBD1 (5 bases). CDR1 SEHNR and CDR2 FQNEAQ come from the germline V gene (reference sequence). The CDR3 has 16 amino acids. CDR3 coding DNA: TGTTCCAGCAGCTTATCTCGGCAGGGTCGCAATTCACCCCTCCACTTT. This translates into CSSSLSRQGRNSPLHF. Complete variable domain (other parts from reference TRBV7-9 and TRBJ1-6): DTGVSQNPRHKITKRGQNVTFRCDPISEHNRLYWYRQTLGQGPEFLTYFQNEAQLEKSRLLSDRFSAERPKGSFSTLEIQRTEQGDSAMYLCSSSLSRQGRNSPLHFGNGTRLTVT.

J is TRBJ2-2 and V is TRBV5-4; 7 bases match TRBD2. V lost 2 bases and J lost 8; bases outside the gene matches: 6. This CDR3 contains 14 residues. Germline V CDR1 and CDR2: SGHNT, YYREEE (reference sequence). The CDR3 bases are TGTGCCAGCAGCTTAGCGGGGTCCGCTGGGGAGCTGTTTTTT. Its translation is CASSLAGSAGELFF.

The CDR3 DNA is TGTGCCATCACCGGACAGGGGACCGACGAGCAGTACTTC. Amino acids: CAITGQGTDEQYF. The V call is TRBV10-3, the J call TRBJ2-7; TRBD1 agrees at 9 bases. The CDR3 runs 13 residues. J gave up 5 bases and V 7 bases, and 6 bases lay outside the gene matches. Germline CDR1 ENHRY, CDR2 SYGVKD.

In its sample, this clone was seen a few times. The chain couples TRBV20-1 to TRBJ2-7, with D unresolved. The germline V gene encodes CDR1 DFQATT and CDR2 SNEGSKA (reference sequence). The CDR3 has 10 amino acids. The ends were cut back, 3 bases at V and 6 bases at J, with 6 bases in the middle. The DNA of the CDR3 is TGCAGTGCTAGTAGTGCCGAGCAGTACTTC. Amino acid sequence: CSASSAEQYF.

The rearrangement links TRBV7-2 to TRBJ2-3; 9 bases map to TRBD2. Trimming removed 2 bases from V and 6 bases from J; junction bases left unmatched: 9. CDR1 and CDR2 from the germline V gene are SGHTA and FQGNSA. The CDR3 is 16 residues long. The DNA of the CDR3 is TGTGCCAGCAGCTTATATGCTAGCGGGAAGGAGGATACGCAGTATTTT. Translation gives CASSLYASGKEDTQYF.

The V and J genes are TRBV27 and TRBJ2-2, with TRBD1 matching 7 bases. The J segment lost 0 bases and the V segment lost 5 bases, leaving 6 bases of the junction unmatched. The CDR3 contains 16 residues. CDR1 is MNHEY, CDR2 SMNVEV, per germline (reference sequence). CDR3 in DNA: TGTGCCAGCAGTGCAAGGGACAGCTCGAACACCGGGGAGCTGTTTTTT. It codes for CASSARDSSNTGELFF.

The V gene is TRBV30, the J gene TRBJ1-2; D is unresolved. V shed 1 base and J shed 4 bases, with 19 bases lying between them. Germline V gene lookup returns CDR1 GTSNPN and CDR2 SVGIG (reference sequence). The CDR3 consists of 16 residues. As DNA, the CDR3 is TGTGCCTGGAGTGATGCTTTCCAGACCGCTAGCTATGGCTACACCTTC. It yields the protein CAWSDAFQTASYGYTF.